The 6 T cell receptor beta chains given below trace back to one sample, sequenced in a study of early T cells in non-severe SARS-CoV-2 infection. TCRdb called the 5' RACE reads again in MiXCR, with one record for every CDR3 protein. The sample records around 80,000 distinct CDR3 sequences, less than 15% being singletons. Material for sequencing was whole blood. All receptors derive from an adult who was a healthcare worker with PCR-confirmed SARS-CoV-2 infection or an uninfected control (not recorded which).

This clonotype was detected a few times. The genes are TRBV4-1 and TRBJ1-5; possibly TRBD1 for D (6 bases). Germline CDR1 is MGHRA and CDR2 is YSYEKL. The CDR3 is 14 amino acids. Trimming pared 4 bases from V and 4 bases from J, leaving 11 bases between. The CDR3, as DNA: TGCGCCAGCAGCCGCACCCAGGGGAATCAGCCCCAGCATTTT. Amino acids: CASSRTQGNQPQHF.

The V and J genes are TRBV2 and TRBJ2-5; TRBD1 matches at 9 bases. CDR1 and CDR2 from the germline V gene are SNHLY and FYNNEI. The junction had 4 bases not matched to a gene; V was cut back by 6 bases and J by 5 bases. The CDR3 runs to 13 residues. CDR3 residues: CASRQGAGETQYF. DNA for the CDR3: TGTGCCAGCAGACAGGGGGCCGGGGAGACCCAGTACTTC.

This clonotype was seen a few times. V is TRBV7-6 and J is TRBJ2-7; a weak D match, TRBD1 (6 bases). CDR1 and CDR2 (germline): SGHVS, FNYEAQ. Trimming removed 2 bases at V and 5 bases at J, with 10 bases between. There are 13 residues in the CDR3. The CDR3 spells CASSLYRADEQYF. The DNA for the CDR3 is TGTGCCAGCAGCTTATACAGGGCGGACGAGCAGTACTTC.

This rearrangement joins TRBV20-1 to TRBJ2-7; D is undetermined. The germline V and J ends were trimmed by 5 bases and 11 bases, with 16 bases remaining between them. This CDR3 is 11 amino acids long. Germline V gene sequence: CDR1 DFQATT, CDR2 SNEGSKA (reference sequence). CDR3 nucleotide sequence: TGCAGTGCTTCTGATATCGGGTCCAAGTACTTC. The encoded protein is CSASDIGSKYF.

V usage is TRBV9 and J usage is TRBJ1-4; the D gene is possibly TRBD1 (5 bases). The germline V gene encodes CDR1 SGDLS and CDR2 YYNGEE. V shed 0 bases and J shed 0 bases, with 12 bases lying between them. CDR3 length: 17 residues. CDR3 protein: CASSVARGPATNEKLFF. Here the CDR3 DNA reads TGTGCCAGCAGCGTAGCTAGGGGCCCTGCAACTAATGAAAAACTGTTTTTT.

The V call is TRBV12-3 or TRBV12-4, the J call TRBJ2-3; TRBD1 aligns across 8 bases. This CDR3 contains 14 residues. J gave up 5 bases and V 3 bases, and 4 bases lay outside the gene matches. The CDR3 nucleotides are TGTGCCAGCAGTTTTGACAGGGGAGGAGATACGCAGTATTTT. This translates into CASSFDRGGDTQYF.